Listed below are T cell receptor beta chains from one sample, sequenced in a study of T cells after yellow fever vaccination. TCRdb reanalysed the 5' RACE reads using MiXCR and keeps one entry per CDR3 protein. This sample carries roughly 500,000 distinct CDR3 sequences, roughly a fifth of them seen once, and the ten largest clones take 14%. The specimen was PBMCs, collected 15 days after the yellow fever booster vaccination. These TCRs come from a man aged 30-40 years who received the YFV17D yellow fever vaccine. The conserved cysteine and the conserved F or W are not part of the CDR3 here. Rows give clone size only sometimes, using once, few, many, or a class for an expanded clone.

few TRBJ2-2 TRBV18 ASSDGVSGPNTGELF
few TRBJ2-7 TRBV7-2 ASSLARLDEQY
few TRBJ1-1 TRBV3-1 ASSPGGPNTEAF
. TRBJ1-4 TRBV6-1 ASRDQGKGRKLF
few TRBJ1-5 TRBV27 ASKGGRWDQPQH
few TRBJ2-7 TRBV7-2 ASSLYLAGTYEQY
. TRBJ2-7 TRBV5-1 ASSFGGSFYEQY
. TRBJ2-4 TRBV3-1 ASSQEKLGPTKNIQY
. TRBJ2-5 TRBV5-4 ASSLEGQGETQY
few TRBJ1-5 TRBV7-2 ASSQYDGGKPQH
. TRBJ2-2 TRBV5-5 ASSLSGSGFAGELF
few TRBJ2-4 TRBV29-1 SALGAAKNIQY
. TRBJ2-5 TRBV20-1 SASAATATSGSNTETQY
. TRBJ2-5 TRBV20-1 SALSGSETQY
few TRBJ2-7 TRBV14 ASSPGGGFEQY
. TRBJ1-2 TRBV4-3 ASSQDRDRECYT
. TRBJ2-2 TRBV3-1 ASSHWGPQNTGELF
few TRBJ1-1 TRBV29-1 SGGGQGTEAF
few TRBJ2-3 TRBV20-1 SAAGTNPADTQY
. TRBJ1-3 TRBV9 ASSPAGASAGNTIY
once TRBJ2-7 TRBV25-1 ASSESTGFPYEQY
. TRBJ2-3 TRBV14 ASSRAILSGGRTDTQY
. TRBJ2-7 TRBV28 ASSGNLHEQY
few TRBJ2-1 TRBV20-1 SASFARTGTYNEQF
. TRBJ2-7 TRBV29-1 SVAAGNSYEQY
. TRBJ2-5 TRBV10-3 AISEEVTETQY
few TRBJ2-7 TRBV28 ASSLDGASGHYEQY
. TRBJ2-4 TRBV20-1 SARESKQPGNIQY
few TRBJ2-7 TRBV5-1 ASSLVLGGANEQY
. TRBJ2-5 TRBV19 ASSERVVETQY
. TRBJ2-1 TRBV5-4 ASSQTGTSGRK
. TRBJ2-1 TRBV6-5 ASSYSGLQQF
few TRBJ2-2 TRBV5-1 ASSLTSENTGELF
once TRBJ2-7 TRBV2 ASSEVEYYEQY
few TRBJ2-3 TRBV10-3 AISESFRLSSTDTQY
few TRBJ2-1 TRBV20-1 SASFEQF
many TRBJ2-7 TRBV9 ASSVSYGHYEQY
few TRBJ2-2 TRBV29-1 SVAGTGELF
few TRBJ2-3 TRBV7-2 ASSPWVGGTDTQY
. TRBJ2-6 TRBV6-5 ASSSAGAPSGANVLT
few TRBJ2-4 TRBV7-2 ASSLAVPGIFTKNIQY
few TRBJ2-5 TRBV7-2 ASSFIGSAQETQY
. TRBJ2-1 TRBV29-1 SVQFLGLGQEALRYNEQF
. TRBJ2-1 TRBV7-2 ASSLGPAGGV
few TRBJ2-3 TRBV29-1 SAQTRGVLNAQY
few TRBJ1-6 TRBV16 ASSQSAGNNSPLH
. TRBJ2-1 TRBV6-5 ASSYVASGRTPYTEQF
few TRBJ2-2 TRBV20-1 SARNARANGELF
many TRBJ2-1 TRBV18 ASSPEYNEQF
. TRBJ2-3 TRBV28 AASTLTERSGRGDTQY
. TRBJ2-1 TRBV12-3/TRBV12-4 ASLRTSNEQF
. TRBJ2-1 TRBV19 ASSILGEGINEQF